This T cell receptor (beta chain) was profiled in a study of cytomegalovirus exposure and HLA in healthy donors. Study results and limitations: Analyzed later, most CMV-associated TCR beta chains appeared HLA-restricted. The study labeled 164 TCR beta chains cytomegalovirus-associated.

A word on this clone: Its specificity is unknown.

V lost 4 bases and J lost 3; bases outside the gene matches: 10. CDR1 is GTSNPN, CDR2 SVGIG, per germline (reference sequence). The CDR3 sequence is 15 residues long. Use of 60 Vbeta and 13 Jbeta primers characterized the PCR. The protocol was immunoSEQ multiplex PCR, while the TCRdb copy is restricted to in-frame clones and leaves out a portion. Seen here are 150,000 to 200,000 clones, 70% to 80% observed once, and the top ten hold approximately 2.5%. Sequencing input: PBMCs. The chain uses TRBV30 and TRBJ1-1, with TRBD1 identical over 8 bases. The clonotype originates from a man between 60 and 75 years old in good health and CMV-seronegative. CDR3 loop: CAWNPGGYGDTEAFF. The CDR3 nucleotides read TGTGCCTGGAACCCAGGGGGCTATGGGGACACTGAAGCTTTCTTT.